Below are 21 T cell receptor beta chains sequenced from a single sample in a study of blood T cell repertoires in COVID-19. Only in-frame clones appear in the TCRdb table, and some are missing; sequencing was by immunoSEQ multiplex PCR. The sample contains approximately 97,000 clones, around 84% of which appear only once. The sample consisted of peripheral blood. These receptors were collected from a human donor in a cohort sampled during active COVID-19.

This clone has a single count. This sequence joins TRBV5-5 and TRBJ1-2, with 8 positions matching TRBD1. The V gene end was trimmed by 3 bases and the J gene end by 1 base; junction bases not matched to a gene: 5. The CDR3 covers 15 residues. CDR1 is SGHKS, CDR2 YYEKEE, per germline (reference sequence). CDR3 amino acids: CASSSGQGFNYGYTF. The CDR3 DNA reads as TGTGCCAGCAGCTCCGGACAGGGCTTTAACTATGGCTACACCTTC.

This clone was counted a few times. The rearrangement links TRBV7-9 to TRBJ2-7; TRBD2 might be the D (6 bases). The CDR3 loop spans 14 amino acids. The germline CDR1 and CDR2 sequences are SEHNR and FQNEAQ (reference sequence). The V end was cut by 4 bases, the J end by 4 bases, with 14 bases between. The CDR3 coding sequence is TGTGCCAGCAGCTCCCAGGGCCGGGAGTACGAGCAGTACTTC. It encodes CASSSQGREYEQYF. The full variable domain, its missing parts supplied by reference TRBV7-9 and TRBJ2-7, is DTGVSQNPRHKITKRGQNVTFRCDPISEHNRLYWYRQTLGQGPEFLTYFQNEAQLEKSRLLSDRFSAERPKGSFSTLEIQRTEQGDSAMYLCASSSQGREYEQYFGPGTRLTVT.

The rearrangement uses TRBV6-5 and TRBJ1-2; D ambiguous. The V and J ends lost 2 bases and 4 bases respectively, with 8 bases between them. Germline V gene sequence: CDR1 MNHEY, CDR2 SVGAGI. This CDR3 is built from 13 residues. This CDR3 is CASSYQSGYGYTF. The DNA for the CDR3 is TGTGCCAGCAGTTACCAGTCGGGCTATGGCTACACCTTC.

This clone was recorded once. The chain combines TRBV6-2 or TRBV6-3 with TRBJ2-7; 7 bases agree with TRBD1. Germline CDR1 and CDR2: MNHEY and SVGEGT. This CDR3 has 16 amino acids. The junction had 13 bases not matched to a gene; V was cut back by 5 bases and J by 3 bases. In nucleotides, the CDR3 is TGTGCCAGCAGTAGTGACAGGGTTCCCCCTCTCTACGAGCAGTACTTC. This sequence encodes CASSSDRVPPLYEQYF.

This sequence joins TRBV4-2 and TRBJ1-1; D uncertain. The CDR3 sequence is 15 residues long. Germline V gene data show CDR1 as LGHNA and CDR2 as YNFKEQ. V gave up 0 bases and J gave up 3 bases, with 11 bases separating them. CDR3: CASSQDVGGYTEAFF. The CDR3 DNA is TGTGCCAGCAGCCAAGATGTTGGAGGTTACACTGAAGCTTTCTTT.

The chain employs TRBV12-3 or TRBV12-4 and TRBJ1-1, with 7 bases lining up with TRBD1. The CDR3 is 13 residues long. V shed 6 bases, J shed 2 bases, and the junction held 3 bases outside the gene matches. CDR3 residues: CASSWDRNTEAFF. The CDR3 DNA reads TGTGCCAGCAGCTGGGACAGAAACACTGAAGCTTTCTTT.

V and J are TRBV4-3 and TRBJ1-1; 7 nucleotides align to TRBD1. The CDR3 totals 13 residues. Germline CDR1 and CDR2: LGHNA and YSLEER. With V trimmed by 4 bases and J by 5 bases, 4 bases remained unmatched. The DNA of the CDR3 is TGCGCCAGCAGCCGACAGGGAGTAACTGAAGCTTTCTTT. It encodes CASSRQGVTEAFF.

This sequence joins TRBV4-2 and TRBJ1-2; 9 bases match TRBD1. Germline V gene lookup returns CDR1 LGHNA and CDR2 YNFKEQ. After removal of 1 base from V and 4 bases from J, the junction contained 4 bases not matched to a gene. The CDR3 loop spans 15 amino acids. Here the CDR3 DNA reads TGTGCCAGCAGCCAAGCCGGGACAGGGAGCTATGGCTACACCTTC. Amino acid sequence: CASSQAGTGSYGYTF.

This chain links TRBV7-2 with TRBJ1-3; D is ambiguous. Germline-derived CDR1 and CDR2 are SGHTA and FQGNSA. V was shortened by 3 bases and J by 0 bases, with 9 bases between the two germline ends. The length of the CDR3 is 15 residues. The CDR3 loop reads CASSFGSDSGNTIYF. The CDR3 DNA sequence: TGTGCCAGCAGCTTCGGGAGCGACTCTGGAAACACCATATATTTT.

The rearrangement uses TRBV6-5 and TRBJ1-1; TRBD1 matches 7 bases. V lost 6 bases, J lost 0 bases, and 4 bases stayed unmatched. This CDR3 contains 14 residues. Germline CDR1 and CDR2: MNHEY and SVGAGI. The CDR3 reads CASSQDRVNTEAFF. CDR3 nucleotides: TGTGCCAGCAGCCAAGACAGGGTGAACACTGAAGCTTTCTTT.

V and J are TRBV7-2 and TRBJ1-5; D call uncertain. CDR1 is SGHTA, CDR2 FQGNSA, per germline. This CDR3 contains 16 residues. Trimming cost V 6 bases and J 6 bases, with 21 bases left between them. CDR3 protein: CASRKDSVRSGQPQHF. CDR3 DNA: TGTGCCAGCAGGAAAGACTCCGTCCGGTCGGGTCAGCCCCAGCATTTT.

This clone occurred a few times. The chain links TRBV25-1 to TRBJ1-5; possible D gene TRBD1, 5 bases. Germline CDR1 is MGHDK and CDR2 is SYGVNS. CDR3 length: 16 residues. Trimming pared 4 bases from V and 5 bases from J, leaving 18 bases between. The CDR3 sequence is CASSADAGLGDQPQHF. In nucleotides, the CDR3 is TGTGCCAGCAGTGCGGATGCAGGGTTAGGGGATCAGCCCCAGCATTTT.

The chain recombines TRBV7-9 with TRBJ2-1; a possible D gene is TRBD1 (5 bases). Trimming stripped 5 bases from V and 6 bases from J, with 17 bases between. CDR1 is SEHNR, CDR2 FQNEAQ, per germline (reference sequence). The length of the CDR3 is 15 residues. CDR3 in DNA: TGTGCCAGCAGCCCCCCAGGGAACCCCCTCAATGAGCAGTTCTTC. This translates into CASSPPGNPLNEQFF.

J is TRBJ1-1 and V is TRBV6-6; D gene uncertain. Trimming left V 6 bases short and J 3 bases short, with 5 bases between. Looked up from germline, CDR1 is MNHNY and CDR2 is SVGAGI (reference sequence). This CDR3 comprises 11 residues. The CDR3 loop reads CASSEDTEAFF. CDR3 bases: TGTGCCAGCAGCGAGGACACTGAAGCTTTCTTT.

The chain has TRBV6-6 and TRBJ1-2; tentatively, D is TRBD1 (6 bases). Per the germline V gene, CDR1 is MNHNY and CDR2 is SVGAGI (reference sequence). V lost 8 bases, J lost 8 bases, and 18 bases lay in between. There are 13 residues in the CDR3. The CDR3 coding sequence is TGTGCCAGCGAAAAGGGGGACACCGGGGGCTACACCTTC. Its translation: CASEKGDTGGYTF.

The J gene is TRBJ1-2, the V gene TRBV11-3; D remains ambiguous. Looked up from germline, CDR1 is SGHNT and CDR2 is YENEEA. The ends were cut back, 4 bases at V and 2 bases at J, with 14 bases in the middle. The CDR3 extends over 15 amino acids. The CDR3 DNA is TGTGCCAGCAGCTCTCTTGAGGGATGGAACTATGGCTACACCTTC. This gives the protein CASSSLEGWNYGYTF.

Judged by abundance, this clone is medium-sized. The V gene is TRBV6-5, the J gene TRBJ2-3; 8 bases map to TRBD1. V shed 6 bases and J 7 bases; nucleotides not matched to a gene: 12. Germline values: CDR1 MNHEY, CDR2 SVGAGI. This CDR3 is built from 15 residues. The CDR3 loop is CASRPPTGARNTQYF. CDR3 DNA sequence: TGTGCCAGCAGACCTCCGACAGGGGCCCGGAATACGCAGTATTTT.

The CDR3 region has the DNA TGTGCCAGCAGCCCCAGGACAGGGTGGGACACTGAAGCTTTCTTT. Translated: CASSPRTGWDTEAFF. This sequence joins TRBV5-5 and TRBJ1-1; 8 bases are shared with TRBD1. The V gene end was trimmed by 4 bases and the J gene end by 3 bases; junction bases not matched to a gene: 8. Germline assignment: CDR1 SGHKS and CDR2 YYEKEE (reference sequence). The CDR3 covers 15 residues. The variable domain in full, with the rest retrieved from reference TRBV5-5 and TRBJ1-1, is DAGVTQSPTHLIKTRGQQVTLRCSPISGHKSVSWYQQVLGQGPQFIFQYYEKEERGRGNFPDRFSARQFPNYSSELNVNALLLGDSALYLCASSPRTGWDTEAFFGQGTRLTVV.

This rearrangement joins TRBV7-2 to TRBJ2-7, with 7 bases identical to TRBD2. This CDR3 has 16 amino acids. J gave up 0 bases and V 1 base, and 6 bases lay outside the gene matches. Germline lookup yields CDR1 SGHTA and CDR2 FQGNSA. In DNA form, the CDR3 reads TGTGCCAGCAGCTTAGGGCCCGGGGGGAACTCCTACGAGCAGTACTTC. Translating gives CASSLGPGGNSYEQYF.

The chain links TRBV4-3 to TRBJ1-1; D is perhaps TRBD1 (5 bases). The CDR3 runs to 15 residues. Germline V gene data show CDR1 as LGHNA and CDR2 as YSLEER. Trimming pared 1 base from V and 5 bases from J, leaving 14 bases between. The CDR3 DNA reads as TGCGCCAGCAGCCAAGCTCCCATAGGGGTTACTGAAGCTTTCTTT. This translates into CASSQAPIGVTEAFF.

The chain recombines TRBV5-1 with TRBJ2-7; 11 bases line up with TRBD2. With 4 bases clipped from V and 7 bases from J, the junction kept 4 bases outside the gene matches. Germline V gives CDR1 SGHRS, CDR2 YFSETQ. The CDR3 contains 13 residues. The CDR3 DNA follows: TGCGCCAGCAGCCCGGGACTAGCGGAAGAGCAGTACTTC. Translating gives CASSPGLAEEQYF.